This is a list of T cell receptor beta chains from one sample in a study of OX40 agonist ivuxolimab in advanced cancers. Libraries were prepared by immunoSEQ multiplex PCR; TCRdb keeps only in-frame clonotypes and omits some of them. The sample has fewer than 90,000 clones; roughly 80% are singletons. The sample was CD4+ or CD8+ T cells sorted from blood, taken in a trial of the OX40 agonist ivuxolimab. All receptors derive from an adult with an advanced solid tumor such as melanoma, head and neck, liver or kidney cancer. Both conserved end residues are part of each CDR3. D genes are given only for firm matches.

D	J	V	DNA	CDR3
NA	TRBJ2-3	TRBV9	TGTGCCAGCAGCGTAGGGGCAGGAAAGTTGACGCAGTATTTT	CASSVGAGKLTQYF
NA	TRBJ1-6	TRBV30	TGTGCCTGGATGACGGTTAGCTCCTATAATTCACCCCTCCACTTT	CAWMTVSSYNSPLHF
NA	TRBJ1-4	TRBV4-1	TGCGCCAGCAGCCAAGACGAGGTGACTAATGAAAAACTGTTTTTT	CASSQDEVTNEKLFF
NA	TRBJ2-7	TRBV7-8	TGTGCCAGCAGCTTTGGTAGCGAGCAGTACTTC	CASSFGSEQYF
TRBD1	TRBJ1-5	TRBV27	TGTGCCAGCAGTAGAGGACAGGGGATCTTTCAGCCCCAGCATTTT	CASSRGQGIFQPQHF
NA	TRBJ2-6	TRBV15	TGTGCCACCAGCAGAGATCTGGCAGGGGCCAACGTCCTGACTTTC	CATSRDLAGANVLTF
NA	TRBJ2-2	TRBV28	TGTGCCAGCAGTTTAGTTGACGGGGAGCTGTTTTTT	CASSLVDGELFF
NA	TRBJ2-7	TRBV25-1	TGTGCCACTACGGAGGGAGGAAGGTACGAGCAGTACTTC	CATTEGGRYEQYF
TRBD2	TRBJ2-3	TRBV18	TGTGCCAGCTCACCACGATCGAGAGCGGGGGGGCCAGCAGATACGCAGTATTTT	CASSPRSRAGGPADTQYF
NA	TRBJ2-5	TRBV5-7	TGTGCCAGCAGCTTAGAAGAGACCCAGTACTTC	CASSLEETQYF